This T cell receptor beta chain was sequenced for a study of T cell responses to AZD1222 COVID-19 vaccine. Only in-frame clones appear in the TCRdb table, and some are missing; sequencing was by immunoSEQ multiplex PCR. The sample has more than 110,000 clones; about 90% are singletons. Trimming took off 5 bases at V and 2 bases at J, with 16 bases between the two ends. The CDR3 covers 15 residues. Germline CDR1 and CDR2: MNHEY and SVGAGI. This receptor was taken from an adult in good health. This specimen consisted of peripheral blood, obtained on day 0 of AZD1222 vaccination. The chain recombines TRBV6-5 with TRBJ2-7; D is possibly TRBD2 (6 bases). This chain's CDR3 is CASSPVDTGAYEQYF. The DNA for the CDR3 is TGTGCCAGCAGTCCTGTAGACACGGGGGCCTACGAGCAGTACTTC.